This T cell receptor beta chain appears in the sequencing data of a study of blood T cell repertoires in COVID-19. Across the study: Italy, Spain and the United States were the sources of the convalescent and acute COVID-19 samples. PBMCs, B-cell-depleted T cells, or T cells were the source of the cDNA or gDNA that made up the material.

V shed 5 bases, J shed 4 bases, and the junction held 4 bases outside the gene matches. Germline V CDR1 and CDR2: SEHNR, FQNEAQ (reference sequence). CDR3 length: 13 residues. This table comes from immunoSEQ multiplex PCR, and its TCRdb copy is limited to in-frame clones, with some not included. Seen here are about 170,000 clones, about 89% observed once, and the top ten hold roughly 3.4%. Sequenced material: peripheral blood. The source is a man in his 70s with acute or convalescent COVID-19. The V and J genes are TRBV7-9 and TRBJ1-1; 7 nucleotides match TRBD1. The CDR3 loop reads CASSTRGPTEAFF. In DNA form, the CDR3 reads TGTGCCAGCAGCACTAGGGGGCCCACTGAAGCTTTCTTT. The full variable domain, rest sourced from reference TRBV7-9 and TRBJ1-1, is DTGVSQNPRHKITKRGQNVTFRCDPISEHNRLYWYRQTLGQGPEFLTYFQNEAQLEKSRLLSDRFSAERPKGSFSTLEIQRTEQGDSAMYLCASSTRGPTEAFFGQGTRLTVV.